This T cell receptor beta chain emerged from a study of tumor-infiltrating lymphocytes in primary liver carcinoma. Extraction of RNA together with DNA used roughly 19-32 mg of unsorted bulk tissue. CDR1 and CDR2 from the germline V gene are SGHAT and FQNNGV. V lost 1 base and J lost 1, with 4 bases in between. This CDR3 is 13 amino acids long. This clonotype is labeled as medium-sized. Making TCR beta cDNA involved approximately 530 ng total RNA and a constant-region primer. Investigators got TCR beta libraries out of three nested multiplex PCR rounds, done with slightly modified ARM-PCR. The first two PCR rounds used TRBV1-TRBV30 primers with a Cbeta primer, around 10 cycles each. Via MiXCR, TCRdb re-called the multiplex PCR reads, giving one row per CDR3 protein. The table lists roughly 120,000 distinct CDR3 sequences, around 60% of them singletons.

Sequencing was performed on liver tumor tissue from sampling region 3. The subset here: tumor region T3, left-lateral pole. This receptor was obtained from a woman aged 60 to 75 with primary liver carcinoma and hepatitis B virus infection. The V call is TRBV11-2, the J call TRBJ1-1; D remains ambiguous. The CDR3 spells CASSLGANTEAFF. In nucleotides, the CDR3 is TGTGCCAGCAGCTTAGGGGCGAACACTGAAGCTTTCTTT.